Listed here are 26 T cell receptor beta chains from one sample, sequenced in a study of cytomegalovirus exposure and HLA in healthy donors. With 60 Vbeta and 13 Jbeta primers, the PCR was carried out. TCRdb's table, derived via immunoSEQ multiplex PCR, lists solely in-frame clones and lacks some. The data show 150,000 or so clones, with around two thirds seen just once and about 10% held by the top ten. The sequencing input was PBMCs. The source is a man between 25 and 39 years old in good health and CMV-seropositive.

The rearrangement links TRBV9 to TRBJ1-1; 7 bases align to TRBD1. V gave up 3 bases and J gave up 1 base; unmatched junction bases: 6. This CDR3 spans 15 amino acids. Germline CDR1 reads SGDLS; CDR2 reads YYNGEE. The CDR3 nucleotides are TGTGCCAGCAGCGCGCAGGGACAGCCGAACACTGAAGCTTTCTTT. Its protein product is CASSAQGQPNTEAFF.

The J gene is TRBJ2-1, the V gene TRBV18; 11 bases align to TRBD1. Germline CDR1 reads KGHSH; CDR2 reads LQKENI. Unmatched junction bases numbered 6, after V lost 5 bases and J lost 9 bases. The CDR3 runs 14 residues. In nucleotides, the CDR3 is TGTGCCAGCTCAGCCGGGACAGGGGGGACTGAGCAGTTCTTC. Translation: CASSAGTGGTEQFF.

This clone was seen only once. The gene calls are TRBV28 and TRBJ2-2; possibly TRBD2 for D (6 bases). The germline V gene has CDR1 MDHEN and CDR2 SYDVKM. CDR3 length equals 16 residues. The V gene lost 5 bases and the J gene lost 4 bases, with 17 bases spanning the gap. CDR3 protein: CASSRRPGLTTGELFF. The CDR3 bases are TGTGCCAGCAGTCGCAGGCCGGGACTTACCACCGGGGAGCTGTTTTTT. The full variable domain, with the rest looked up from reference TRBV28 and TRBJ2-2, is DVKVTQSSRYLVKRTGEKVFLECVQDMDHENMFWYRQDPGLGLRLIYFSYDVKMKEKGDIPEGYSVSREKKERFSLILESASTNQTSMYLCASSRRPGLTTGELFFGEGSRLTVL.

This clone has just one count. This sequence joins TRBV4-1 and TRBJ2-6; D remains unclear. The CDR3 consists of 15 residues. The V end was cut by 1 base, the J end by 3 bases, with 7 bases between. Per the germline V gene, CDR1 is MGHRA and CDR2 is YSYEKL. The CDR3 DNA is TGCGCCAGCAGCCAAGTCGTTAATGGGGCCAACGTCCTGACTTTC. The encoded protein is CASSQVVNGANVLTF.

V gene TRBV15 combines with J gene TRBJ1-5; unclear D gene. There are 14 residues in the CDR3. The germline V and J ends were trimmed by 0 bases and 5 bases, with 8 bases remaining between them. Germline CDR1 and CDR2: LNHNV and YYDKDF (reference sequence). The CDR3 nucleotides read TGTGCCACCAGCAGAGATCAAGGAGATCAGCCCCAGCATTTT. It yields the protein CATSRDQGDQPQHF.

In its sample, this clone was seen a few times. The V call is TRBV4-1, the J call TRBJ1-4; D is unresolved. Per germline, CDR1 MGHRA and CDR2 YSYEKL. CDR3 length: 17 residues. V was trimmed by 0 bases and J by 5 bases, leaving 16 bases between them. The CDR3 reads CASSQDPPAGWNEKLFF. The CDR3 bases are TGCGCCAGCAGCCAAGATCCCCCTGCCGGTTGGAATGAAAAACTGTTTTTT.

The chain links TRBV7-2 to TRBJ2-2; D is unresolved. Trimming left V 1 base short and J 7 bases short, with 10 bases between. Germline values: CDR1 SGHTA, CDR2 FQGNSA. CDR3 length: 14 amino acids. Here the CDR3 reads CASSLEATRGELFF. CDR3 in DNA: TGTGCCAGCAGCTTAGAGGCGACTCGCGGGGAGCTGTTTTTT.

V usage is TRBV10-3 and J usage is TRBJ1-1; 9 nucleotides match TRBD1. Germline CDR1 and CDR2: ENHRY and SYGVKD. The CDR3 is 15 residues long. The V gene end was trimmed by 0 bases and the J gene end by 4 bases; junction bases not matched to a gene: 3. Here the CDR3 DNA reads TGTGCCATCAGTGAGTCTTCGACAGGGGGCACTGAAGCTTTCTTT. Translation: CAISESSTGGTEAFF.

This clone was detected a few times. This rearrangement joins TRBV11-1 to TRBJ2-5; tentatively, D is TRBD2 (6 bases). The CDR3 runs 14 residues. CDR1 and CDR2 (germline): SGHAT, FQDESV (reference sequence). Trimming shortened V by 5 bases and J by 7 bases, and 17 bases separated the two germline ends. For the CDR3, the DNA is TGTGCCAGCAGCCTCCCGCGGGGAGGAGGGACCCAGTACTTC. Protein product: CASSLPRGGGTQYF. Using reference TRBV11-1 and TRBJ2-5 for the parts outside the CDR3, the full variable domain is EAEVAQSPRYKITEKSQAVAFWCDPISGHATLYWYRQILGQGPELLVQFQDESVVDDSQLPKDRFSAERLKGVDSTLKIQPAELGDSAMYLCASSLPRGGGTQYFGPGTRLLVL.

V and J are TRBV6-5 and TRBJ2-1; the D gene is possibly TRBD1 (6 bases). Germline V gene lookup returns CDR1 MNHEY and CDR2 SVGAGI. This CDR3 comprises 15 residues. Deletions cut 5 bases from V and 8 bases from J, with 19 bases between. CDR3 sequence: CASSTVGAERHEQFF. The CDR3, as DNA: TGTGCCAGCAGTACGGTGGGGGCCGAGCGGCATGAGCAGTTCTTC.

The chain combines TRBV27 with TRBJ2-5; D is unresolved. The last part of the DNA fits TRBJ2-7 better; the J call may be wrong. Germline CDR1 is MNHEY and CDR2 is SMNVEV (reference sequence). This CDR3 is built from 15 residues. CDR3 protein: CASSSSSLTAYEQYF. The CDR3 coding sequence is TGTGCCAGCAGTTCGTCCAGTCTCACAGCCTACGAGCAGTACTTC.

This chain connects TRBV2 to TRBJ2-1; maybe TRBD2 (6 bases). The V end lost 6 bases, the J end lost 1 base, and 10 bases lay between the germline ends. This CDR3 has 14 amino acids. Per the germline V gene, CDR1 is SNHLY and CDR2 is FYNNEI. Here the CDR3 reads CASSAGLSYNEQFF. The CDR3 region has the DNA TGTGCCAGCAGCGCGGGACTTTCCTACAATGAGCAGTTCTTC.

The gene calls are TRBV19 and TRBJ1-1, with D hard to call. Germline V lookup: CDR1 LNHDA, CDR2 SQIVND (reference sequence). The V and J ends lost 2 bases and 1 base respectively, with 8 bases between them. This CDR3 is built from 14 residues. CDR3 DNA sequence: TGTGCCAGTAGTATATTGGCAGAGAACACTGAAGCTTTCTTT. Protein sequence: CASSILAENTEAFF.

This clone was counted a single time. This chain uses TRBV2 with TRBJ2-7; TRBD1 matches at 7 bases. This CDR3 contains 12 residues. The germline CDR1 and CDR2 sequences are SNHLY and FYNNEI. V lost 5 bases, J lost 2 bases, and 0 bases stayed unmatched. The CDR3, as DNA: TGTGCCAGCAGTACAGGGGCCTACGAGCAGTACTTC. Translated: CASSTGAYEQYF.

This chain uses TRBV7-9 with TRBJ2-1; maybe TRBD2 (6 bases). V lost 4 bases and J 9 bases, leaving 19 bases between the germline ends. Germline-derived CDR1 and CDR2 are SEHNR and FQNEAQ (reference sequence). This CDR3 has 15 amino acids. The DNA for the CDR3 is TGTGCCAGCAGCTCGAGGACTACCCGTCGAGTTGAGCAGTTCTTC. Translation gives CASSSRTTRRVEQFF. The complete variable domain, with remaining parts taken from reference TRBV7-9 and TRBJ2-1, reads DTGVSQNPRHKITKRGQNVTFRCDPISEHNRLYWYRQTLGQGPEFLTYFQNEAQLEKSRLLSDRFSAERPKGSFSTLEIQRTEQGDSAMYLCASSSRTTRRVEQFFGPGTRLTVL.

The chain recombines TRBV2 with TRBJ2-7, with no clear D. CDR1 is SNHLY and CDR2 is FYNNEI in the germline V gene. V lost 1 base and J lost 2, with 9 bases in between. This CDR3 has 14 amino acids. The DNA for the CDR3 is TGTGCCAGCAGTGAAGGTGCAGAAACCTACGAGCAGTACTTC. This codes for CASSEGAETYEQYF.

This chain links TRBV5-1 with TRBJ2-6, with 9 bases matching TRBD1. The J segment lost 0 bases and the V segment lost 4 bases, leaving 8 bases of the junction unmatched. This CDR3 spans 18 amino acids. Germline V CDR1 and CDR2: SGHRS, YFSETQ. CDR3 nucleotides: TGCGCCAGCAGCGTACAGGGGGCCGTTTTCTCTGGGGCCAACGTCCTGACTTTC. Amino acid sequence: CASSVQGAVFSGANVLTF.

V and J are TRBV5-1 and TRBJ1-4; D not certain. CDR1 and CDR2 (germline): SGHRS, YFSETQ. The CDR3 has 14 residues. Deletions cut 5 bases from V and 0 bases from J, with 8 bases between. The CDR3 DNA sequence: TGCGCCAGCAGTCAGGTTTCAACTAATGAAAAACTGTTTTTT. It encodes CASSQVSTNEKLFF.

The chain couples TRBV5-4 to TRBJ2-2; D is unclear. Between the trimmed V and J ends, which lost 0 bases and 4 bases, there was a span of 10 bases. The CDR3 extends over 15 amino acids. The germline CDR1 and CDR2 sequences are SGHNT and YYREEE (reference sequence). The CDR3 coding sequence is TGTGCCAGCAGCTTGGATCCAGTACCCACCGGGGAGCTGTTTTTT. Protein sequence: CASSLDPVPTGELFF.

The chain combines TRBV30 with TRBJ2-7; no reliable D call. The CDR3 is made up of 11 amino acids. V was shortened by 2 bases and J by 3 bases, with 5 bases between the two germline ends. Looked up from germline, CDR1 is GTSNPN and CDR2 is SVGIG (reference sequence). Written as DNA, the CDR3 is TGTGCCTGGAGTATTAACTACGAGCAGTACTTC. Translating gives CAWSINYEQYF.

The gene calls are TRBV10-3 and TRBJ2-2, with 16 bases lining up with TRBD2. The CDR3 is 15 amino acids. The J segment lost 5 bases and the V segment lost 8 bases, leaving 2 bases of the junction unmatched. The germline V gene encodes CDR1 ENHRY and CDR2 SYGVKD. CDR3 sequence: CAISGLAGGTGELFF. The CDR3 bases are TGTGCCATCTCGGGACTAGCGGGAGGGACCGGGGAGCTGTTTTTT.

The chain couples TRBV30 to TRBJ2-5; TRBD2 matches at 8 bases. The ends lost 3 bases at V and 5 bases at J; junction bases unmatched: 11. This CDR3 region has 15 residues. Germline CDR1 and CDR2: GTSNPN and SVGIG (reference sequence). The CDR3 spells CAWRRRGAVRETQYF. The CDR3 DNA reads as TGTGCCTGGAGGCGGCGGGGGGCCGTAAGGGAGACCCAGTACTTC.

This clone was counted a few times. The chain uses TRBV19 and TRBJ2-7; TRBD1 might be the D (6 bases). The CDR3 is 14 amino acids. V dropped 4 bases and J dropped 4 bases, with 14 bases sitting between them. Germline values: CDR1 LNHDA, CDR2 SQIVND (reference sequence). Written as DNA, the CDR3 is TGTGCCAGTAGTAAAACAGGGAGCAGGTACGAGCAGTACTTC. Translated, it gives CASSKTGSRYEQYF.

The chain employs TRBV30 and TRBJ2-2; 7 nucleotides agree with TRBD2. Trimming cost V 0 bases and J 5 bases; bases outside gene matches: 6. From germline, CDR1 is GTSNPN and CDR2 SVGIG (reference sequence). The CDR3 sequence is 15 residues long. CDR3 loop: CAWSVSLADTGELFF. Here the CDR3 DNA reads TGTGCCTGGAGTGTGAGCCTAGCGGATACCGGGGAGCTGTTTTTT.

This clone was seen once. V is TRBV9 and J is TRBJ1-2; 9 bases fit TRBD1. CDR1 and CDR2 (germline): SGDLS, YYNGEE. The ends lost 3 bases at V and 4 bases at J; junction bases unmatched: 10. The CDR3 has 16 residues. Written as DNA, the CDR3 is TGTGCCAGCAGCGCGGTTCGACAGGGGGACGGCTATGGCTACACCTTC. This encodes CASSAVRQGDGYGYTF.

The chain uses TRBV7-9 and TRBJ2-7, with D uncertain. The CDR3 loop spans 12 amino acids. V was shortened by 5 bases and J by 3 bases, with 8 bases between the two germline ends. CDR1 SEHNR and CDR2 FQNEAQ come from the germline V gene (reference sequence). CDR3 amino acids: CASSLSGYEQYF. The DNA for the CDR3 is TGTGCCAGCAGCCTGTCGGGCTACGAGCAGTACTTC.